These T cell receptor beta chains were read from a single sample in a study of cytomegalovirus exposure and HLA in healthy donors. TCRdb keeps only in-frame clones here, not all; method: immunoSEQ multiplex PCR. The profile shows 150,000 to 200,000 clones, roughly 82% of them singletons. Source material: PBMCs. The receptors were gathered from a man younger than 35 in good health and CMV-seropositive. The CDR3 runs from the conserved cysteine through the conserved F or W. The D gene is left open where the match is weak. Clone size is given for some rows only: seen once, a few or many times, or a class if the clone is expanded.

D: .; V: TRBV25-1; size: .; CDR3: CASSEFGQLNEQYF
D: .; V: TRBV5-1; size: .; CDR3: CASSPDVLSGYTF
D: .; V: TRBV11-2; size: .; CDR3: CASNRAGENTGELFF
D: TRBD2; V: TRBV3-1/TRBV3-2; size: once; CDR3: CASSHREDF
D: .; V: TRBV29-1; size: .; CDR3: CSVGRGYTGELFF
D: TRBD1; V: TRBV28; size: .; CDR3: CASSLGQGRETQYF
D: TRBD2; V: TRBV27; size: .; CDR3: CASRTGTSGKEYEQYF
D: TRBD2; V: TRBV11-2; size: once; CDR3: CASSAIGGGFDTQYF
D: .; V: TRBV6-6; size: .; CDR3: CASKSDGQGYEKLFF
D: TRBD1; V: TRBV30; size: .; CDR3: CAWKVRAGGGTGEGYTF
D: TRBD2; V: TRBV27; size: .; CDR3: CASSPGLAPTQETQYF
D: TRBD1; V: TRBV6-1; size: few; CDR3: CASSAGQVSYEQYF
D: TRBD2; V: TRBV11-2; size: few; CDR3: CASSLEGLPYNEQFF
D: .; V: TRBV11-2; size: .; CDR3: CASSLGSGTGELFF
D: .; V: TRBV7-2; size: .; CDR3: CASSLGQSTDTQYF
D: .; V: TRBV18; size: .; CDR3: CASSPSRAGANVLTF
D: TRBD2; V: TRBV6-6; size: .; CDR3: CASSTTSGTYNEQFF
D: TRBD2; V: TRBV7-7; size: .; CDR3: CASSLVPTSAGGYNEQFF
D: .; V: TRBV20-1; size: .; CDR3: CSWAGAYGYTF
D: .; V: TRBV9; size: .; CDR3: CASSRGAGQFSGANVLTF
D: TRBD1; V: TRBV2; size: .; CDR3: CASVPGGRSNQPQHF
D: .; V: TRBV6-5; size: .; CDR3: CASRRTGNTEAFF
D: TRBD1; V: TRBV12-5; size: .; CDR3: CASGHTTRTGGGYTF
D: .; V: TRBV18; size: few; CDR3: CASSAGGRRNEQYF
D: .; V: TRBV30; size: .; CDR3: CAWSVFGKSQYF
D: TRBD1; V: TRBV2; size: .; CDR3: CASSPDRLPSYEQYF
D: .; V: TRBV7-9; size: .; CDR3: CASSPQGGGYEQYF
D: .; V: TRBV13; size: .; CDR3: CASSLGSGTDTQYF
D: TRBD1; V: TRBV2; size: .; CDR3: CASRDRGGETQYF
D: .; V: TRBV27; size: .; CDR3: CASSTWARARSPPYF
D: TRBD2; V: TRBV15; size: .; CDR3: CATSRGLAGTDTQYF
D: .; V: TRBV29-1; size: .; CDR3: CSVAGTDTQYF
D: .; V: TRBV27; size: .; CDR3: CASSAGGHYEQYF
D: .; V: TRBV29-1; size: .; CDR3: CSVEDEGVGGYTF
D: TRBD2; V: TRBV7-9; size: .; CDR3: CASSVLAGVPRLDF
D: .; V: TRBV28; size: once; CDR3: CASRQLPQETQYF